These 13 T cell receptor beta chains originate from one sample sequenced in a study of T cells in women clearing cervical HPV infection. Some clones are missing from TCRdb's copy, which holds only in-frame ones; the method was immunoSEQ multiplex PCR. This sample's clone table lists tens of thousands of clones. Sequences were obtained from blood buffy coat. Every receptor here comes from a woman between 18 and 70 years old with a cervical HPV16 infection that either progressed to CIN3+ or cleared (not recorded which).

The CDR3 is CASSLKTGGYSFLMNTEAFF. The CDR3 bases that were read are TGCGCCAGCAGCTTGAAGACAGGGGGCTATTCTTTCCTAATGAACACTGAA. The V call is TRBV5-1, the J call TRBJ1-1, with 10 bases identical to TRBD1. The read ends 3 residues early relative to the CDR3; the germline J gene fills the gap. The CDR3 has 20 residues. V was pared by 1 base and J by 0 bases, with 15 bases of the junction left unmatched. Per the germline V gene, CDR1 is SGHRS and CDR2 is YFSETQ.

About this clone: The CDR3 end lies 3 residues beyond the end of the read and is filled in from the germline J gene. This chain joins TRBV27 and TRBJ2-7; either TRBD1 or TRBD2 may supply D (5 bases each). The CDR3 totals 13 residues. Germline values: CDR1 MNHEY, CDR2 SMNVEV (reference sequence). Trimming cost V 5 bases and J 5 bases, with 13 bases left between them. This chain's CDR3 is CASSPRGVHEQYF. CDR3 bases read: TGTGCCAGCAGTCCCCGAGGGGTCCACGAG.

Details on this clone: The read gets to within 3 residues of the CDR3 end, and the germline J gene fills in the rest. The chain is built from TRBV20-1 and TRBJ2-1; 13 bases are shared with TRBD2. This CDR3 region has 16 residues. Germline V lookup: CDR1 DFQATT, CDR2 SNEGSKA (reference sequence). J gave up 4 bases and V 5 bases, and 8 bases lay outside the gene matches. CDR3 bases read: TGCAGTGCTTTAAACGGACTAGCGGGGGAATACAATGAG. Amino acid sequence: CSALNGLAGEYNE. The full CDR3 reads CSALNGLAGEYNEQFF.

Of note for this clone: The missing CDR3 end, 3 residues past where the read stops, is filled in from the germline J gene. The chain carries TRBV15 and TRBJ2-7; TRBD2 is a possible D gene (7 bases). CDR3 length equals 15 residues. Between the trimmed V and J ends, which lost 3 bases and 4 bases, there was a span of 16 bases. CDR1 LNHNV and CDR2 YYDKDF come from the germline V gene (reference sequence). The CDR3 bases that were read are TGTGCCACCAGCAGGCTACTAGGGGGGGAGTACGAG. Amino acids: CATSRLLGGEYE. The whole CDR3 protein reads CATSRLLGGEYEQYF. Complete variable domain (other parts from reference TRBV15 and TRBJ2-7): DAMVIQNPRYQVTQFGKPVTLSCSQTLNHNVMYWYQQKSSQAPKLLFHYYDKDFNNEADTPDNFQSRRPNTSFCFLDIRSPGLGDTAMYLCATSRLLGGEYEQYFGPGTRLTVT.

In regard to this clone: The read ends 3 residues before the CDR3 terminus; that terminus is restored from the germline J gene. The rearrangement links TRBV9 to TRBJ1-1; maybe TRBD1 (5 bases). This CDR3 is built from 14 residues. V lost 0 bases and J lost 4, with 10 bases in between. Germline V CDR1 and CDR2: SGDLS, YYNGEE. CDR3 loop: CASSVGGGGTEAFF. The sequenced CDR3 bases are TGTGCCAGCAGCGTAGGGGGCGGGGGCACTGAA.

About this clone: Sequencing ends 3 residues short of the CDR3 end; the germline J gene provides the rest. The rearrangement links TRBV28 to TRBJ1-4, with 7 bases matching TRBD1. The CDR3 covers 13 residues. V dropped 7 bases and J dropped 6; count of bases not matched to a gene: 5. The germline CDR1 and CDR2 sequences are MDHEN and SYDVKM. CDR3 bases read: TGTGCCAGCATAAGTGGACAGGATGAAAAA. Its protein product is CASISGQDEK. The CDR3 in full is CASISGQDEKLFF.

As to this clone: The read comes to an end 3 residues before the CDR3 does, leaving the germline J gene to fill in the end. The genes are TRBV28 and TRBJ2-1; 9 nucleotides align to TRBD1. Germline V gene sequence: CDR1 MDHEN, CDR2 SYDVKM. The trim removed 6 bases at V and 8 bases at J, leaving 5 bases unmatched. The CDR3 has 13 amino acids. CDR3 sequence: CASSRTGGDEQFF. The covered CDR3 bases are TGTGCCAGCAGCCGAACAGGGGGCGATGAG.

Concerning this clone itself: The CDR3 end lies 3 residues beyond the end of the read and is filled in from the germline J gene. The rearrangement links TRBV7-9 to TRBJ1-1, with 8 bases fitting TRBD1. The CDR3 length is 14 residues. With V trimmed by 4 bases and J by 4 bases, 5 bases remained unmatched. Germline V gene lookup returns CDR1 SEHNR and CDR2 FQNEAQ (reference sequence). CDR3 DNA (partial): TGTGCCAGCAGCTCCGGCACAGGGGGCACTGAA. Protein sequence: CASSSGTGGTE. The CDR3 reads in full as CASSSGTGGTEAFF.

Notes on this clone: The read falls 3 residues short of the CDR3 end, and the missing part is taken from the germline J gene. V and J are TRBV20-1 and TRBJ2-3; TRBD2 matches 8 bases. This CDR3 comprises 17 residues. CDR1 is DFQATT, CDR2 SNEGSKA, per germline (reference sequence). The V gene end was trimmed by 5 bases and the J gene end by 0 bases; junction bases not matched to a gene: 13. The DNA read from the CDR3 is TGCAGTGCTTATCCCGTAAGCGGGGGTCGCAGCACAGATACG. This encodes CSAYPVSGGRSTDT. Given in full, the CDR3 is CSAYPVSGGRSTDTQYF.

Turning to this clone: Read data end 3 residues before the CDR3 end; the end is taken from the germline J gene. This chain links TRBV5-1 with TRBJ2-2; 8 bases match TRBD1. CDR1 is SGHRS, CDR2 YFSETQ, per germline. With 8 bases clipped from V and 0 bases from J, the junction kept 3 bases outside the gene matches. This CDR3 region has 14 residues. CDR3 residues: CASKTGANTGELFF. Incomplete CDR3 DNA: TGCGCCAGTAAGACAGGGGCGAACACCGGGGAG.

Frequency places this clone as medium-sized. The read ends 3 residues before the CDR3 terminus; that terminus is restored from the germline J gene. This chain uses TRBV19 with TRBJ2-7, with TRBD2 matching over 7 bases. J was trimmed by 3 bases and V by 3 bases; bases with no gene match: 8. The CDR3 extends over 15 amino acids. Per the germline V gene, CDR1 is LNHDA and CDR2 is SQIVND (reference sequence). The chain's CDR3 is CASSMMSGAIYEQYF. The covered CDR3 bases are TGTGCCAGTAGTATGATGAGCGGGGCGATCTACGAG. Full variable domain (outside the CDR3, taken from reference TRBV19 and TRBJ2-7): DGGITQSPKYLFRKEGQNVTLSCEQNLNHDAMYWYRQDPGQGLRLIYYSQIVNDFQKGDIAEGYSVSREKKESFPLTVTSAQKNPTAFYLCASSMMSGAIYEQYFGPGTRLTVT.

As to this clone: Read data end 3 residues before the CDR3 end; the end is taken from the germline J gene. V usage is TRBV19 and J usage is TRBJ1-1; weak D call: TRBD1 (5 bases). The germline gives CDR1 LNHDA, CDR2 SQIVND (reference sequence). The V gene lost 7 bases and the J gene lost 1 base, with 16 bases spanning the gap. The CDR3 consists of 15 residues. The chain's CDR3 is CASTLMGGGNTEAFF. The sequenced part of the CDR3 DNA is TGTGCCAGTACCCTGATGGGGGGAGGGAACACTGAA.

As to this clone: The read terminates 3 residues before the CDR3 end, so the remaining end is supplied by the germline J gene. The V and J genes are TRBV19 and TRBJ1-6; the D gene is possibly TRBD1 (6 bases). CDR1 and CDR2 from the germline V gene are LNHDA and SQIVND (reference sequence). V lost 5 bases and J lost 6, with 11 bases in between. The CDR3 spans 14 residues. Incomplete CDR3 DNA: TGTGCCAGTAGTCACAGGGAAGGTAATTCACCC. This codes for CASSHREGNSP. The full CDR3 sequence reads CASSHREGNSPLHF.